This is a list of T cell receptor beta chains from one sample in a study of beta chain features in type 1 diabetes. Data came from immunoSEQ multiplex PCR; TCRdb stores just in-frame clones and leaves some out. The sample has about 210,000 clones; roughly 10% are singletons. The specimen sequenced was central memory CD4+ T cells from blood. The source is a man between 18 and 29 years old in good health. CDR3s include the opening cysteine and the closing phenylalanine or tryptophan. The D gene is left open where the match is weak. Rows give clone size only sometimes, using once, few, many, or a class for an expanded clone.

>13|-|TRBV29-1|TRBJ1-4|-
CSVERGGDEKLFF
TGCAGCGTTGAAAGAGGGGGGGATGAAAAACTGTTTTTT
>11|-|TRBV7-9|TRBJ2-7|few
CASSTGYEQYF
TGTGCCAGCAGCACAGGGTACGAGCAGTACTTC
>14|-|TRBV14|TRBJ1-1|-
CASSQVGGGTEAFF
TGTGCCAGCAGCCAAGTTGGGGGAGGCACTGAAGCTTTCTTT
>13|-|TRBV7-6|TRBJ2-2|many
CASSLQVPGELFF
TGTGCCAGCAGCCTACAGGTTCCCGGGGAGCTGTTTTTT
>11|-|TRBV28|TRBJ2-3|few
CASSLRDTQYF
TGTGCCAGCAGTTTGCGAGATACGCAGTATTTT
>14|-|TRBV21-1|TRBJ2-1|-
CASRIGYRYNEQFF
TGTGCCAGCAGAATAGGATACAGGTACAATGAGCAGTTCTTC
>15|-|TRBV18|TRBJ2-7|-
CASSPPGQGGYEQYF
TGTGCCAGCTCCCCACCTGGGCAGGGCGGCTACGAGCAGTACTTC
>11|-|TRBV28|TRBJ1-2|once
CASNTDYGYTF
TGTGCCAGCAATACAGATTATGGCTACACCTTC
>14|-|TRBV9|TRBJ2-1|-
CASSVEASYNEQFF
TGTGCCAGCAGCGTAGAAGCCAGTTACAATGAGCAGTTCTTC
>14|-|TRBV2|TRBJ1-1|-
CASTTVVGDTEAFF
TGTGCCAGCACAACTGTCGTAGGAGACACTGAAGCTTTCTTT
>13|TRBD1|TRBV28|TRBJ1-2|-
CASSFPGGLDYTF
TGTGCCAGCAGTTTCCCAGGGGGTCTCGACTACACCTTC
>16|-|TRBV4-3|TRBJ2-1|many
CASSPWGPVSYNEQFF
TGCGCCAGCAGCCCATGGGGGCCGGTTTCCTACAATGAGCAGTTCTTC
>13|-|TRBV19|TRBJ2-3|-
CASRGGGTDTQYF
TGTGCCAGTAGGGGGGGAGGCACAGATACGCAGTATTTT
>14|-|TRBV14|TRBJ2-1|few
CASSRLGVGNEQFF
TGTGCCAGCAGCCGGCTGGGGGTGGGCAATGAGCAGTTCTTC
>16|-|TRBV7-9|TRBJ2-3|few
CASSPSTSSVGDTQYF
TGTGCCAGCAGCCCGTCGACTAGTTCCGTAGGAGATACGCAGTATTTT
>14|-|TRBV7-9|TRBJ2-6|many
CASGLRSGANVLTF
TGTGCCAGCGGTTTGAGATCTGGGGCCAACGTCCTGACTTTC
>15|TRBD1|TRBV7-2|TRBJ2-3|-
CASSLRGQDTDTQYF
TGTGCCAGCAGCCTTAGGGGACAGGACACAGATACGCAGTATTTT
>12|-|TRBV4-3|TRBJ2-3|many
CASSQDWDTQYF
TGCGCCAGCAGCCAAGATTGGGATACGCAGTATTTT
>13|-|TRBV29-1|TRBJ1-1|-
CSVATARDTEAFF
TGCAGCGTTGCCACGGCGAGGGACACTGAAGCTTTCTTT
>16|-|TRBV7-2|TRBJ1-3|-
CASSLAETISGNTIYF
TGTGCCAGCAGCTTAGCAGAGACTATCTCTGGAAACACCATATATTTT
>17|TRBD2|TRBV27|TRBJ2-3|-
CASSFFGAGGQPDTQYF
TGTGCCAGCAGTTTCTTCGGAGCGGGAGGGCAACCAGATACGCAGTATTTT
>14|TRBD1|TRBV18|TRBJ1-2|-
CASSPGQDNYGYTF
TGTGCCAGCTCACCGGGACAGGATAACTATGGCTACACCTTC
>14|TRBD2|TRBV7-2|TRBJ2-3|few
CASSLSGKADTQYF
TGTGCCAGCAGCTTAAGCGGGAAGGCCGATACGCAGTATTTT
>19|TRBD2|TRBV15|TRBJ2-7|-
CATRPYGTSGSGDPYEQYF
TGTGCCACCAGACCGTACGGGACTAGCGGGAGCGGGGATCCCTACGAGCAGTACTTC
>11|-|TRBV19|TRBJ2-1|-
CASSLNGEQFF
TGTGCCAGTAGTCTCAACGGTGAGCAGTTCTTC
>14|TRBD1|TRBV2|TRBJ2-7|few
CASSVTGYTYEQYF
TGTGCCAGCAGTGTGACAGGGTATACCTACGAGCAGTACTTC
>14|-|TRBV10-3|TRBJ1-1|few
CAIRTDSLNTEAFF
TGTGCCATCAGGACGGACAGTCTAAACACTGAAGCTTTCTTT
>14|-|TRBV7-2|TRBJ2-7|few
CASSFDRSYYEQYF
TGTGCCAGCAGCTTCGACAGATCCTATTACGAGCAGTACTTC
>13|-|TRBV9|TRBJ1-2|-
CASSKTASYGYTF
TGTGCCAGCAGCAAGACAGCGAGCTATGGCTACACCTTC
>14|-|TRBV10-3|TRBJ1-4|many
CATGPGATNEKLFF
TGTGCCACCGGCCCGGGTGCAACTAATGAAAAACTGTTTTTT
>14|-|TRBV5-1|TRBJ2-1|many
CASSAIADHNEQFF
TGCGCCAGCAGCGCGATAGCGGATCACAATGAGCAGTTCTTC
>11|-|TRBV28|TRBJ2-1|-
CASNRFNEQFF
TGTGCCAGCAACCGATTCAATGAGCAGTTCTTC
>14|TRBD1|TRBV6-6|TRBJ2-2|few
CASNNRGLTGELFF
TGTGCCAGCAACAACAGGGGGTTGACCGGGGAGCTGTTTTTT
>15|TRBD1|TRBV10-3|TRBJ2-3|-
CAIGTEITSTDTQYF
TGTGCCATAGGGACAGAAATTACTAGCACAGATACGCAGTATTTT
>15|-|TRBV10-1|TRBJ2-2|-
CASSEFAAVTGELFF
TGCGCCAGCAGTGAGTTTGCCGCGGTCACCGGGGAGCTGTTTTTT
>14|-|TRBV7-6|TRBJ1-4|once
CASSSQGRNEKLFF
TGTGCCAGCAGCTCCCAGGGACGGAACGAAAAACTGTTTTTT
>15|-|TRBV11-3|TRBJ2-7|once
CASSSTGLRDSEQYF
TGTGCCAGCAGCTCAACGGGCTTAAGGGACTCCGAGCAGTACTTC
>13|-|TRBV30|TRBJ2-7|few
CAWSVVGIYEQYF
TGTGCCTGGAGCGTTGTAGGGATCTACGAGCAGTACTTC
>13|-|TRBV4-1|TRBJ2-1|few
CASSSRADNEQFF
TGCGCCAGCAGCAGTCGTGCCGACAATGAGCAGTTCTTC
>14|-|TRBV11-1|TRBJ2-3|few
CASSRTHGTDTQYF
TGTGCCAGCAGCCGGACCCACGGCACAGATACGCAGTATTTT
>14|-|TRBV30|TRBJ2-3|many
CAWSPGTGPDTQYF
TGTGCCTGGAGTCCCGGGACGGGGCCAGATACGCAGTATTTT
>16|-|TRBV11-2|TRBJ2-5|few
CASRVARGPQEETQYF
TGTGCCAGCAGGGTGGCGAGGGGACCGCAGGAAGAGACCCAGTACTTC
>13|-|TRBV6-6|TRBJ1-1|-
CASVGRDDTEAFF
TGTGCCAGCGTTGGCAGGGATGACACTGAAGCTTTCTTT
>12|-|TRBV28|TRBJ2-1|-
CASSLAENEQFF
TGTGCCAGCAGTTTGGCAGAGAATGAGCAGTTCTTC
>11|-|TRBV10-3|TRBJ2-1|many
CAISARNEQFF
TGTGCCATCAGTGCCCGGAATGAGCAGTTCTTC
>17|-|TRBV18|TRBJ2-3|few
CASSRTLGTTSTDTQYF
TGTGCCAGCTCACGCACTTTAGGGACAACTAGCACAGATACGCAGTATTTT
>13|-|TRBV2|TRBJ2-6|-
CASLYPGANVLTF
TGTGCCAGCCTCTATCCTGGGGCCAACGTCCTGACTTTC
>16|TRBD2|TRBV10-3|TRBJ2-2|-
CAISDPSGRTGGELFF
TGTGCCATCAGTGACCCTAGCGGGAGAACAGGCGGGGAGCTGTTTTTT
>15|TRBD2|TRBV5-1|TRBJ2-1|-
CASSLIAGSLNEQFF
TGCGCCAGCAGCTTGATAGCGGGGAGTCTGAATGAGCAGTTCTTC
>15|-|TRBV7-2|TRBJ2-4|few
CASSLDRASGNIQYF
TGTGCCAGCAGCTTAGACAGGGCCAGCGGAAACATTCAGTACTTC